The 20 T cell receptor beta chains below come from one sample, sequenced in a study of technical replicates of blood from a few donors. Libraries were prepared by immunoSEQ multiplex PCR; TCRdb keeps only in-frame clonotypes and omits some of them. The table records 65,000 to 90,000 clones, just over 90% of them present only once. The source material was T cells isolated from PBMCs. The origin of the receptors is a human donor in good health.

The gene calls are TRBV27 and TRBJ1-3; 7 positions match TRBD1. Germline CDR1 and CDR2: MNHEY and SMNVEV (reference sequence). The junction had 6 bases not matched to a gene; V was cut back by 4 bases and J by 0 bases. The CDR3 contains 16 residues. The CDR3 is CASSSGGRLSGNTIYF. CDR3 in DNA: TGTGCCAGCAGTTCAGGGGGTCGACTCTCTGGAAACACCATATATTTT.

V usage is TRBV10-3 and J usage is TRBJ2-1, with no clear D. CDR1 and CDR2 from the germline V gene are ENHRY and SYGVKD. The CDR3 is 12 residues long. V lost 6 bases, J lost 8 bases, and 11 bases lay in between. Written as DNA, the CDR3 is TGTGCCATCAGCTCAAACCCAGATGAGCAGTTCTTC. Protein product: CAISSNPDEQFF.

This chain connects TRBV2 to TRBJ2-3; TRBD2 matches at 8 bases. CDR3 length: 15 amino acids. Germline trimming cut 5 bases from V and 2 bases from J; bases unmatched to any gene: 6. CDR1 is SNHLY and CDR2 is FYNNEI in the germline V gene. CDR3 sequence (DNA): TGTGCCAGCAGTTCCGGGAGGGCCCTCACAGATACGCAGTATTTT. Its translation: CASSSGRALTDTQYF.

The chain couples TRBV2 to TRBJ2-2; a possible D gene is TRBD1 (6 bases). The germline V and J ends were trimmed by 6 bases and 5 bases, with 10 bases remaining between them. CDR3 size: 13 residues. CDR1 is SNHLY and CDR2 is FYNNEI in the germline V gene. CDR3 region: CASSEQGTGELFF. CDR3 DNA sequence: TGTGCCAGCAGCGAACAGGGAACCGGGGAGCTGTTTTTT. Full variable domain (rest looked up from reference TRBV2 and TRBJ2-2): EPEVTQTPSHQVTQMGQEVILRCVPISNHLYFYWYRQILGQKVEFLVSFYNNEISEKSEIFDDQFSVERPDGSNFTLKIRSTKLEDSAMYFCASSEQGTGELFFGEGSRLTVL.

J is TRBJ2-6 and V is TRBV4-1; D may be TRBD1 (6 bases). The CDR3 totals 18 residues. Germline assignment: CDR1 MGHRA and CDR2 YSYEKL. Trimming took off 3 bases at V and 1 base at J, with 16 bases between the two ends. CDR3 loop: CASSHLEGVPSGANVLTF. DNA of the CDR3: TGCGCCAGCAGCCACCTTGAGGGGGTCCCATCTGGGGCCAACGTCCTGACTTTC.

The chain combines TRBV19 with TRBJ2-5, with no clear D. Deletions cut 0 bases from V and 2 bases from J, with 10 bases between. Germline V gene sequence: CDR1 LNHDA, CDR2 SQIVND (reference sequence). The CDR3 sequence is 15 residues long. CDR3 sequence reads: CASSIDLSLQETQYF. As DNA, the CDR3 is TGTGCCAGTAGTATAGATCTTAGCCTTCAAGAGACCCAGTACTTC.

This chain uses TRBV28 with TRBJ2-5; possible D gene TRBD1, 5 bases. Germline lookup yields CDR1 MDHEN and CDR2 SYDVKM. This CDR3 is 15 amino acids long. Trimming removed 6 bases at V and 3 bases at J, with 17 bases between. The CDR3 spells CASSLGAVIEETQYF. For the CDR3, the DNA is TGTGCCAGCAGCCTAGGGGCGGTGATCGAAGAGACCCAGTACTTC.

J is TRBJ2-5 and V is TRBV27; TRBD2 agrees at 9 bases. The CDR3 is made up of 14 amino acids. Germline CDR1 is MNHEY and CDR2 is SMNVEV (reference sequence). The V segment lost 3 bases and the J segment 5 bases; nucleotides outside the gene matches: 4. The DNA for the CDR3 is TGTGCCAGCAGTTTCGCGGGAGGGGTGGAGACCCAGTACTTC. It yields the protein CASSFAGGVETQYF.

The chain combines TRBV6-5 with TRBJ1-2; D is perhaps TRBD1 (5 bases). CDR3 size: 14 residues. V was shortened by 6 bases and J by 6 bases, with 17 bases between the two germline ends. Looked up from germline, CDR1 is MNHEY and CDR2 is SVGAGI. The DNA of the CDR3 is TGTGCCAGCAGACCCCCCGGGACTTTTGATGGCTACACCTTC. Protein: CASRPPGTFDGYTF.

The table lists this clone with a count of one. V gene TRBV9 combines with J gene TRBJ2-1; D is ambiguous. Trimming stripped 4 bases from V and 5 bases from J, with 10 bases between. The CDR3 has 13 amino acids. From germline, CDR1 is SGDLS and CDR2 YYNGEE. CDR3 sequence (DNA): TGTGCCAGCAGCCCTAGTAAGAACAATGAGCAGTTCTTC. Residues: CASSPSKNNEQFF.

V and J are TRBV6-4 and TRBJ2-3; tentatively, D is TRBD2 (7 bases). Germline V gene lookup returns CDR1 MRHNA and CDR2 SNTAGT. This CDR3 contains 17 residues. Trimming left V 7 bases short and J 2 bases short, with 22 bases between. The CDR3 spells CASTAKWGGPFTDTQYF. CDR3 bases: TGTGCCAGCACGGCCAAGTGGGGGGGGCCTTTCACAGATACGCAGTATTTT.

V gene TRBV2 combines with J gene TRBJ2-1, with 13 bases fitting TRBD2. Germline CDR1 reads SNHLY; CDR2 reads FYNNEI. V trimming: 6 bases; J trimming: 4 bases; junction bases outside the gene matches: 0. The CDR3 contains 14 residues. In nucleotides, the CDR3 is TGTGCCAGCAGGGGACTAGCGGGGTACAATGAGCAGTTCTTC. As protein: CASRGLAGYNEQFF.

This chain uses TRBV28 with TRBJ1-2; D gene ambiguous. Germline-derived CDR1 and CDR2 are MDHEN and SYDVKM. This CDR3 spans 16 amino acids. V was trimmed by 5 bases and J by 5 bases, leaving 21 bases between them. The CDR3 protein is CASSPSTPMASYGYTF. For the CDR3, the DNA is TGTGCCAGCAGTCCCTCAACGCCGATGGCTTCTTATGGCTACACCTTC.

The table lists this clone with a few counts. The rearrangement uses TRBV11-3 and TRBJ1-5, with D perhaps matching TRBD1 (6 bases). The V gene lost 3 bases and the J gene lost 6 bases, with 15 bases spanning the gap. The CDR3 consists of 15 residues. Germline CDR1 reads SGHNT; CDR2 reads YENEEA. CDR3 DNA: TGTGCCAGCAGCTTCAGAGGGGGATATTGTCAGCCCCAGCATTTT. Protein sequence: CASSFRGGYCQPQHF.

V is TRBV23-1 and J is TRBJ2-3; TRBD1 agrees at 7 bases. TRBV23-1 carries the ORF label, with uncertain function. V trimming: 6 bases; J trimming: 2 bases; junction bases outside the gene matches: 8. This CDR3 is 15 amino acids long. This CDR3 reads CASSLGTAYTDTQYF. The CDR3 bases are TGCGCCAGCAGCCTCGGGACAGCGTACACAGATACGCAGTATTTT.

This chain connects TRBV7-9 to TRBJ2-1; 9 bases are shared with TRBD2. The CDR3 has 16 amino acids. The junction had 12 bases not matched to a gene; V was cut back by 5 bases and J by 7 bases. Looked up from germline, CDR1 is SEHNR and CDR2 is FQNEAQ (reference sequence). CDR3 coding DNA: TGTGCCAGCAGCCCGACCGGACTAGCGAGGGGGAATGAGCAGTTCTTC. As protein: CASSPTGLARGNEQFF.

The V and J genes are TRBV19 and TRBJ2-7, with TRBD1 matching over 8 bases. Trimming took 7 bases from V and 1 from J; bases not matched to a gene: 6. Germline CDR1 and CDR2: LNHDA and SQIVND (reference sequence). This CDR3 is 14 amino acids long. The CDR3 DNA reads TGTGCCAGTAAACCGGGACAGGCGTCCTACGAGCAGTACTTC. This sequence encodes CASKPGQASYEQYF.

The genes are TRBV19 and TRBJ2-3, with 11 bases fitting TRBD2. The germline CDR1 and CDR2 sequences are LNHDA and SQIVND (reference sequence). The CDR3 loop spans 18 amino acids. The junction had 13 bases not matched to a gene; V was cut back by 5 bases and J by 3 bases. The chain's CDR3 is CASSGLAGGTWRTDTQYF. The CDR3 DNA is TGTGCCAGTAGTGGGCTAGCGGGAGGAACTTGGCGTACAGATACGCAGTATTTT.

This chain uses TRBV28 with TRBJ1-5, with D possibly TRBD1 on 6 matching bases. CDR1 MDHEN and CDR2 SYDVKM come from the germline V gene. V was pared by 6 bases and J by 4 bases, with 19 bases between. This CDR3 spans 16 amino acids. As DNA, the CDR3 is TGTGCCAGCAGGGGGGACATTGGGGGTCTGAATCAGCCCCAGCATTTT. As protein: CASRGDIGGLNQPQHF.

The chain has TRBV19 and TRBJ1-3, with TRBD1 identical over 7 bases. Germline V gene lookup returns CDR1 LNHDA and CDR2 SQIVND (reference sequence). With 5 bases clipped from V and 4 bases from J, the junction kept 5 bases outside the gene matches. The CDR3 has 14 residues. CDR3 coding DNA: TGTGCCAGTAGTGGACGGACAGGCGGAAACACCATATATTTT. Protein product: CASSGRTGGNTIYF.